Listed below are T cell receptor beta chains from one sample, sequenced in a study of blood T cell repertoires in COVID-19. Sequencing used immunoSEQ multiplex PCR; TCRdb keeps in-frame clones, though not all of them. The table lists some 150,000 clones, approximately 87% of them singletons. The sequenced sample consisted of peripheral blood. The receptors come from a middle-aged man with active COVID-19. The CDR3 runs from the conserved cysteine through the conserved F or W. D genes are given only for firm matches. Size tells how often a clone was seen (once, few, many) or the class of an expanded clone, and some rows leave it out.

D gene	J gene	V gene	clone size	CDR3 length	CDR3 protein	CDR3 DNA
.	TRBJ1-2	TRBV4-1	.	13	CASSQQGFYGYTF	TGCGCCAGCAGCCAACAGGGATTCTATGGCTACACCTTC
TRBD1	TRBJ1-3	TRBV5-8	.	15	CASSRGQGAGNTIYF	TGTGCCAGCAGTCGGGGACAGGGGGCTGGAAACACCATATATTTT
TRBD2	TRBJ2-3	TRBV6-6	once	17	CASSRMRLAGGGDTQYF	TGTGCCAGCAGTCGAATGAGACTAGCGGGGGGGGGAGATACGCAGTATTTT
.	TRBJ1-6	TRBV27	.	13	CASSFPEKTPLHF	TGTGCCAGCAGTTTCCCCGAGAAAACACCCCTCCACTTT
.	TRBJ2-5	TRBV21-1	.	17	CASSKAGGAGDRETQYF	TGTGCCAGCAGCAAAGCCGGGGGGGCCGGCGACAGGGAGACCCAGTACTTC
.	TRBJ2-3	TRBV9	.	15	CASSPGAADTDTQYF	TGTGCCAGCAGCCCAGGAGCGGCTGACACAGATACGCAGTATTTT
TRBD1	TRBJ1-2	TRBV6-6	.	15	CASREPGQALYGYTF	TGTGCCAGCAGGGAACCGGGACAGGCCCTCTATGGCTACACCTTC
.	TRBJ2-2	TRBV29-1	.	15	CSVRMGLMNTGELFF	TGCAGCGTCCGTATGGGCCTTATGAACACCGGGGAGCTGTTTTTT
.	TRBJ1-2	TRBV7-9	.	16	CASSLGDSSEGYGYTF	TGTGCCAGCAGCTTAGGGGACTCTTCGGAAGGATATGGCTACACCTTC
TRBD1	TRBJ1-2	TRBV12-3/TRBV12-4	once	11	CASRQGPSYTF	TGTGCCTCCCGACAGGGCCCCTCCTACACCTTC
.	TRBJ1-6	TRBV19	.	14	CASSNGQGSSPLHF	TGTGCCAGTAGTAACGGTCAGGGGTCTTCACCCCTCCACTTT
.	TRBJ1-3	TRBV11-2	.	15	CASSLVRGTGNTIYF	TGTGCCAGCAGCTTAGTTAGGGGAACTGGAAACACCATATATTTT
.	TRBJ1-2	TRBV29-1	.	11	CSVKGDYGYTF	TGCAGCGTTAAGGGGGACTATGGCTACACCTTC
.	TRBJ2-1	TRBV6-2/TRBV6-3	.	12	CASSFLRGEQFF	TGTGCCAGCAGTTTCCTACGCGGTGAGCAGTTCTTC
TRBD1	TRBJ1-2	TRBV5-4	.	14	CASSLTGEGRGYTF	TGTGCCAGCAGCCTTACAGGGGAAGGCCGTGGCTACACCTTC
TRBD1	TRBJ1-4	TRBV4-1	.	16	CASSRTGTGGDEKLFF	TGCGCCAGCAGCCGGACCGGGACAGGGGGGGATGAAAAACTGTTTTTT
TRBD1	TRBJ2-1	TRBV5-1	.	13	CASTDRAYNEQFF	TGCGCCAGCACTGACAGGGCCTACAATGAGCAGTTCTTC
.	TRBJ2-3	TRBV7-2	.	16	CASSLQRSLSTDTQYF	TGTGCCAGCAGCTTACAGCGGTCTCTCAGCACAGATACGCAGTATTTT
TRBD1	TRBJ1-2	TRBV5-4	.	15	CASSLTQGGRDGYTF	TGTGCCAGCAGCTTAACCCAGGGGGGCCGCGATGGCTACACCTTC
.	TRBJ1-5	TRBV18	.	15	CASSPISVSNQPQHF	TGTGCCAGCTCACCAATTTCAGTAAGCAATCAGCCCCAGCATTTT
.	TRBJ1-3	TRBV15	.	15	CATSSPGGRGNTIYF	TGTGCCACCAGCAGCCCCGGGGGAAGAGGAAACACCATATATTTT
TRBD1	TRBJ1-2	TRBV27	.	14	CASGQGQGNYGYTF	TGTGCCAGCGGGCAGGGACAGGGTAACTATGGCTACACCTTC
.	TRBJ1-4	TRBV11-2	.	14	CASRHRFTNEKLFF	TGTGCCAGCAGGCACAGGTTCACTAATGAAAAACTGTTTTTT
TRBD2	TRBJ2-2	TRBV4-1	.	20	CASTSVGRGALPLNTGELFF	TGCGCCAGCACCTCGGTAGGGCGGGGGGCCCTCCCGCTTAACACCGGGGAGCTGTTTTTT
.	TRBJ2-7	TRBV5-1	.	15	CASSSSGAGPYEQYF	TGCGCCAGCAGCTCCTCAGGGGCTGGTCCCTACGAGCAGTACTTC
TRBD1	TRBJ1-6	TRBV5-1	.	14	CASSSPGQTSPLHF	TGCGCCAGCAGCTCGCCGGGACAGACTTCACCCCTCCACTTT
TRBD1	TRBJ2-5	TRBV11-3	.	15	CASSLEGQGQETQYF	TGTGCCAGCAGCTTAGAAGGACAGGGGCAGGAGACCCAGTACTTC
.	TRBJ1-2	TRBV6-5	.	15	CASSRNQGGDYGYTF	TGTGCCAGCAGCCGAAACCAGGGCGGTGACTATGGCTACACCTTC
.	TRBJ2-3	TRBV4-3	once	14	CASSQNGGVDTQYF	TGCGCCAGCAGCCAAAACGGAGGGGTAGATACGCAGTATTTT
.	TRBJ1-1	TRBV9	.	14	CASSIQGGNTEAFF	TGTGCCAGCAGTATTCAAGGGGGGAACACTGAAGCTTTCTTT
.	TRBJ1-5	TRBV7-2	.	12	CASSLDRQPQHF	TGTGCCAGCAGCTTAGATCGTCAGCCCCAGCATTTT
.	TRBJ1-6	TRBV3-1/TRBV3-2	.	18	CASSPPSRGASYNSPLHF	TGTGCCAGCAGCCCCCCTTCCAGGGGAGCCTCCTATAATTCACCCCTCCACTTT
.	TRBJ2-3	TRBV2	.	14	CASRMSRITDTQYF	TGTGCCAGCAGGATGTCCAGGATCACAGATACGCAGTATTTT
.	TRBJ1-5	TRBV27	.	17	CASSLWGGAGSNQPQHF	TGTGCCAGCAGTTTATGGGGTGGGGCAGGGTCAAATCAGCCCCAGCATTTT
TRBD1	TRBJ1-1	TRBV6-5	.	12	CASISGQARAFF	TGTGCCAGCATTTCAGGACAGGCCAGGGCTTTCTTT
.	TRBJ2-1	TRBV5-6	.	16	CASSPTDRGHYNEQFF	TGTGCCAGCAGCCCAACGGATAGGGGCCATTACAATGAGCAGTTCTTC
TRBD1	TRBJ2-7	TRBV11-2	.	15	CASSSIQGTSYEQYF	TGTGCCAGCAGCTCCATACAGGGGACCTCCTACGAGCAGTACTTC
.	TRBJ2-3	TRBV29-1	.	13	CSVVAGLTRTQYF	TGCAGCGTTGTTGCAGGGTTAACCCGTACGCAGTATTTT
.	TRBJ1-1	TRBV7-9	.	13	CASSSRLNTEAFF	TGTGCCAGCAGCTCCAGGTTGAACACTGAAGCTTTCTTT
TRBD1	TRBJ2-2	TRBV24-1	.	16	CATSDPGQGGTGELFF	TGTGCCACCAGTGACCCAGGACAGGGTGGCACCGGGGAGCTGTTTTTT
.	TRBJ2-2	TRBV5-1	.	16	CASSPYGNANTGELFF	TGCGCCAGCAGCCCCTACGGTAACGCGAACACCGGGGAGCTGTTTTTT
.	TRBJ1-6	TRBV5-1	few	15	CASSAGPEGASPLHF	TGCGCCAGCAGCGCGGGACCGGAGGGCGCTTCACCCCTCCACTTT
.	TRBJ1-5	TRBV19	.	13	CASSIGQNQPQHF	TGTGCCAGTAGTATTGGGCAAAATCAGCCCCAGCATTTT
TRBD2	TRBJ2-7	TRBV19	.	12	CASSIGGGEQYF	TGTGCCAGTAGTATAGGCGGGGGTGAGCAGTACTTC
TRBD1	TRBJ1-6	TRBV19	.	15	CASSISRTGTSPLHF	TGTGCCAGTAGTATTTCTCGGACAGGGACCTCACCCCTCCACTTT
TRBD1	TRBJ1-1	TRBV6-2/TRBV6-3	once	18	CASSYSNRNRGGDTEAFF	TGTGCCAGCAGTTACTCGAATCGGAACAGGGGCGGGGACACTGAAGCTTTCTTT
.	TRBJ1-4	TRBV9	once	15	CASSVGGGALEKLFF	TGTGCCAGCAGCGTCGGAGGGGGGGCGCTTGAAAAACTGTTTTTT
.	TRBJ1-2	TRBV3-1/TRBV3-2	.	14	CASSLGGRHYGYTF	TGTGCCAGCAGCCTGGGAGGACGGCACTATGGCTACACCTTC
.	TRBJ1-3	TRBV7-9	.	19	CASSHYGGATQSSGNTIYF	TGTGCCAGCAGCCACTATGGGGGGGCCACCCAGAGCTCTGGAAACACCATATATTTT
.	TRBJ2-1	TRBV3-1/TRBV3-2	.	14	CASSLLGTSNEQFF	TGTGCCAGCAGCCTCCTCGGGACATCCAATGAGCAGTTCTTC
TRBD1	TRBJ1-1	TRBV5-1	few	15	CASSLKGGEISEAFF	TGCGCCAGCAGCTTGAAAGGGGGCGAAATCTCTGAAGCTTTCTTT
.	TRBJ1-2	TRBV7-2	.	15	CASSIRSRELYGYTF	TGTGCCAGCAGCATACGCTCCAGGGAACTATATGGCTACACCTTC
.	TRBJ2-7	TRBV6-2/TRBV6-3	.	13	CASIPYRGYEQYF	TGTGCCAGCATCCCCTACCGGGGCTACGAGCAGTACTTC
.	TRBJ2-2	TRBV6-5	.	12	CASRQGAGELFF	TGTGCCAGCAGACAGGGTGCCGGGGAGCTGTTTTTT
TRBD1	TRBJ1-6	TRBV5-1	.	16	CASSQETGPYNSPLHF	TGCGCCAGCAGCCAGGAGACAGGGCCGTATAATTCACCCCTCCACTTT
.	TRBJ2-7	TRBV28	.	13	CASSRARLEEQYF	TGTGCCAGCAGTCGGGCCCGACTAGAGGAGCAGTACTTC